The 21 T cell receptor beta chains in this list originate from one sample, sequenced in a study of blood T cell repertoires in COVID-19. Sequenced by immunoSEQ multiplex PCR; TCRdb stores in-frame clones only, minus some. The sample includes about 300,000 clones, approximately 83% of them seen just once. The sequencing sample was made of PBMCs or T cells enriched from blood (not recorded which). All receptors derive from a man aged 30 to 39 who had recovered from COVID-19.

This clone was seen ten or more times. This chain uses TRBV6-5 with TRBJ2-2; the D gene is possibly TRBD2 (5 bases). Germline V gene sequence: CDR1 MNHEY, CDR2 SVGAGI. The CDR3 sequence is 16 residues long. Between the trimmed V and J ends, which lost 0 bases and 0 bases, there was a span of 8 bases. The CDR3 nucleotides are TGTGCCAGCAGTTACTCGGGAGACCCGAACACCGGGGAGCTGTTTTTT. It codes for CASSYSGDPNTGELFF.

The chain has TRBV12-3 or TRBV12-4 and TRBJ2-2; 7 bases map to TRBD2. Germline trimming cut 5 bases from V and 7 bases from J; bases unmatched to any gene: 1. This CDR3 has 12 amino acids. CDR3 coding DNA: TGTGCCAGCAGTCGCGGGGGCGGGGAGCTGTTTTTT. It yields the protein CASSRGGGELFF.

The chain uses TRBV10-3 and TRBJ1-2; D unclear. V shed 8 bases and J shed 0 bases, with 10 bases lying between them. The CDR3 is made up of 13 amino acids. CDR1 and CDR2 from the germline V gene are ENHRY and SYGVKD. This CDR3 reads CAIGQPANYGYTF. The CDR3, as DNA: TGTGCCATCGGGCAGCCCGCTAACTATGGCTACACCTTC.

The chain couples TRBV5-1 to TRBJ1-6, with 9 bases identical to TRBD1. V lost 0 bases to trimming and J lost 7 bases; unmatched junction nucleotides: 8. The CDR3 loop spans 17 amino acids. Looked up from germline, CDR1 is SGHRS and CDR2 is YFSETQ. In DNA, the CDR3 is TGCGCCAGCAGCTTGGCCCCAGTGGACAGGGGAAATTCACCCCTCCACTTT. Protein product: CASSLAPVDRGNSPLHF.

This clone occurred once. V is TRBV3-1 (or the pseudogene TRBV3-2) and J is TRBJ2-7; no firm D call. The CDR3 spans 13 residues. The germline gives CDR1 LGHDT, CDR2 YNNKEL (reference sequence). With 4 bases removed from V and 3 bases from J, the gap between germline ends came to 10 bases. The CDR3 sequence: CASSPSSLYEQYF. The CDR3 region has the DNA TGTGCCAGCAGCCCATCGTCACTCTACGAGCAGTACTTC.

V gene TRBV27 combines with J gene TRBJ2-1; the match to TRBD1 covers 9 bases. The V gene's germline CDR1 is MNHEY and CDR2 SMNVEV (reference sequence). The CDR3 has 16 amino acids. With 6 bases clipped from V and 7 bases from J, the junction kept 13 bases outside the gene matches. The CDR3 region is CASSFRRTGELNEQFF. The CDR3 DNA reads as TGTGCCAGCAGCTTCCGGCGGACAGGGGAATTGAATGAGCAGTTCTTC.

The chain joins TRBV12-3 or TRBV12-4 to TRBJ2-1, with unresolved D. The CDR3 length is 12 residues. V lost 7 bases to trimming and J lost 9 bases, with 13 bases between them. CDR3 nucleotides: TGTGCCAGCACTAGTAGCCGGGTTGAGCAGTTCTTC. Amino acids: CASTSSRVEQFF.

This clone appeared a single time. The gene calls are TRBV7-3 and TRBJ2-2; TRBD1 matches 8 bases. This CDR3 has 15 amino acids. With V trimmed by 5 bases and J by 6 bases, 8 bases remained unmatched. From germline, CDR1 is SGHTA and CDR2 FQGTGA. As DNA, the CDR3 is TGTGCCAGCAGCAAAGACAGGGGTTCCGCCGGGGAGCTGTTTTTT. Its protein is CASSKDRGSAGELFF.

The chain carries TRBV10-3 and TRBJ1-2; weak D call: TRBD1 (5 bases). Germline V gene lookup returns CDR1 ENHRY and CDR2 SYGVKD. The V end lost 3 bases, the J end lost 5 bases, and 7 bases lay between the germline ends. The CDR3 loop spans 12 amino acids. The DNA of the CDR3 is TGTGCCATCAGTGAAGGGGTTTATGGCTACACCTTC. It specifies CAISEGVYGYTF.

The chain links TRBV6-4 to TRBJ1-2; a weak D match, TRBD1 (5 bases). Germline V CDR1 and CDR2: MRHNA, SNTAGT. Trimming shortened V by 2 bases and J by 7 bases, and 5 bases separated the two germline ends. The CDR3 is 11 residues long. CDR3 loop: CASSDGAGYTF. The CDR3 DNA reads TGTGCCAGCAGTGACGGGGCTGGCTACACCTTC.

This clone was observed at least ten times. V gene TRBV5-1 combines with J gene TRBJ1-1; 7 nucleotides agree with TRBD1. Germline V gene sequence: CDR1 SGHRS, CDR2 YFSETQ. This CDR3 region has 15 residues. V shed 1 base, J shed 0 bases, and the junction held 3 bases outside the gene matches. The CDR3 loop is CASSLTGVLNTEAFF. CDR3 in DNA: TGCGCCAGCAGCTTGACAGGGGTTTTGAACACTGAAGCTTTCTTT.

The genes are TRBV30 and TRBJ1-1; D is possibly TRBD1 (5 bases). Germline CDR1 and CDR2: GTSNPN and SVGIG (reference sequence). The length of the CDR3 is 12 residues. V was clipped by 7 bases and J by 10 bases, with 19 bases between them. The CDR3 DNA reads TGTGCCTTCTGGAAGGGGCGTTTTCTAGCTTTCTTT. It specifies CAFWKGRFLAFF. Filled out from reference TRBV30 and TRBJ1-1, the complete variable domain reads SQTIHQWPATLVQPVGSPLSLECTVEGTSNPNLYWYRQAAGRGLQLLFYSVGIGQISSEVPQNLSASRPQDRQFILSSKKLLLSDSGFYLCAFWKGRFLAFFGQGTRLTVV.

CDR3 amino acids: CASSFSRNEQFF. CDR3 in DNA: TGTGCCAGCAGCTTCTCCCGTAATGAGCAGTTCTTC. The genes are TRBV11-3 and TRBJ2-1, with D hard to call. Germline CDR1 reads SGHNT; CDR2 reads YENEEA. There are 12 residues in the CDR3. V lost 3 bases and J lost 7, with 7 bases in between. The full variable domain, its missing parts supplied by reference TRBV11-3 and TRBJ2-1, is EAGVVQSPRYKIIEKKQPVAFWCNPISGHNTLYWYLQNLGQGPELLIRYENEEAVDDSQLPKDRFSAERLKGVDSTLKIQPAELGDSAVYLCASSFSRNEQFFGPGTRLTVL.

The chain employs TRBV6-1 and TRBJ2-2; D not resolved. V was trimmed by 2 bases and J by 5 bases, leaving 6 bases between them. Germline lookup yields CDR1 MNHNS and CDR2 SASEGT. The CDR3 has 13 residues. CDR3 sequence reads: CASSELPTGELFF. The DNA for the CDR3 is TGTGCCAGCAGTGAACTCCCTACCGGGGAGCTGTTTTTT.

For the CDR3, the DNA is TGCGCCAGCAGCTTGGGGGACAAAGCCTACGAGCAGTACTTC. This sequence encodes CASSLGDKAYEQYF. V and J are TRBV5-1 and TRBJ2-7; weak D call: TRBD1 (6 bases). V lost 0 bases and J 2 bases, leaving 9 bases between the germline ends. The CDR3 spans 14 residues. The V gene's germline CDR1 is SGHRS and CDR2 YFSETQ. Based on the CDR3 plus reference TRBV5-1 and TRBJ2-7, the full variable domain is KAGVTQTPRYLIKTRGQQVTLSCSPISGHRSVSWYQQTPGQGLQFLFEYFSETQRNKGNFPGRFSGRQFSNSRSEMNVSTLELGDSALYLCASSLGDKAYEQYFGPGTRLTVT.

CDR3 nucleotides: TGTGCCAGTAGTATGGGGACAGTTTATGGCTACACCTTC. It is translated as CASSMGTVYGYTF. The chain has TRBV19 and TRBJ1-2; TRBD1 matches 7 bases. Per the germline V gene, CDR1 is LNHDA and CDR2 is SQIVND (reference sequence). The CDR3 covers 13 residues. V trimming: 3 bases; J trimming: 5 bases; junction bases outside the gene matches: 3. Full variable domain (missing parts from reference TRBV19 and TRBJ1-2): DGGITQSPKYLFRKEGQNVTLSCEQNLNHDAMYWYRQDPGQGLRLIYYSQIVNDFQKGDIAEGYSVSREKKESFPLTVTSAQKNPTAFYLCASSMGTVYGYTFGSGTRLTVV.

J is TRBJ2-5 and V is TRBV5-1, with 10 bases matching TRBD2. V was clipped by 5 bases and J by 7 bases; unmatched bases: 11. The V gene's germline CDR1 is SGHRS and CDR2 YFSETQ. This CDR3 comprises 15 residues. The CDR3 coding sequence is TGCGCCAGCAGTTCCACTAGCGGGGCCCCGGCGACCCAGTACTTC. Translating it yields CASSSTSGAPATQYF.

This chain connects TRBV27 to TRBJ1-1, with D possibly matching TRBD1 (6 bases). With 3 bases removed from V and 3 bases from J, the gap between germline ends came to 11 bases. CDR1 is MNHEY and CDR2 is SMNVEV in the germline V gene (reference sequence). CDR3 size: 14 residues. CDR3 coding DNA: TGTGCCAGCAGTTTTGGGGGCCGGGACACTGAAGCTTTCTTT. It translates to CASSFGGRDTEAFF.

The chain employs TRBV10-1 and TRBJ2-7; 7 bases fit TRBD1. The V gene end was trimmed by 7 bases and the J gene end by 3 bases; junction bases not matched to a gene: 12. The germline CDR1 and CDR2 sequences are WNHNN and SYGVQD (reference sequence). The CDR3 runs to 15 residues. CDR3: CASILPGDRYYEQYF. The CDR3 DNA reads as TGCGCCAGCATTCTACCCGGGGACAGATACTACGAGCAGTACTTC.

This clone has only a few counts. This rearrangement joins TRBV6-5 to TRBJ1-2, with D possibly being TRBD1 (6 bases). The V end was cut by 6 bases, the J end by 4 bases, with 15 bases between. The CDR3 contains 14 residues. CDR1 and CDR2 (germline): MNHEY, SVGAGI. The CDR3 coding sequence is TGTGCCAGCAGCCCATGGACAGTAGCCTATGGCTACACCTTC. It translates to CASSPWTVAYGYTF.

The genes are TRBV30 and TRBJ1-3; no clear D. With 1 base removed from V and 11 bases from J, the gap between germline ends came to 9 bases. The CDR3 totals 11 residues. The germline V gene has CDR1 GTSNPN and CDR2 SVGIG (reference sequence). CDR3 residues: CAWSGEGAIYF. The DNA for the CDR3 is TGTGCCTGGAGTGGGGAGGGCGCCATATATTTT.